These 9 T cell receptor beta chains were sequenced from one sample in a study of blood T cell repertoires in COVID-19. The table came from immunoSEQ multiplex PCR; TCRdb's copy has only in-frame clones and leaves some out. The sample consists of about 140,000 clones, 76% of them appearing once. The sample comprised peripheral blood. Source of these receptors: a woman aged 80 or over with active or convalescent COVID-19.

The chain carries TRBV18 and TRBJ2-3; 7 bases line up with TRBD2. Trimming took 7 bases from V and 4 from J; bases not matched to a gene: 11. Germline V gene data show CDR1 as KGHSH and CDR2 as LQKENI. This CDR3 contains 15 residues. The chain's CDR3 is CASLAGTTTADTQYF. The CDR3 bases are TGTGCCAGCTTAGCCGGGACTACTACGGCAGATACGCAGTATTTT.

The chain combines TRBV4-2 with TRBJ2-3; 13 bases match TRBD2. Germline CDR1 and CDR2: LGHNA and YNFKEQ. The CDR3 contains 15 residues. V was pared by 1 base and J by 7 bases, with 2 bases of the junction left unmatched. The CDR3 nucleotides read TGTGCCAGCAGCCAAGGGACTAGCGGGGGCCATACGCAGTATTTT. Translation gives CASSQGTSGGHTQYF.

This clone was detected ten times or more. Different DNA sequences within this sample yield the same CDR3. The CDR3 region has the DNA TGCGCCAGCAGCTTGGGGACTAGCACAGATACGCAGTATTTT. Its translation: CASSLGTSTDTQYF. The J gene is TRBJ2-3, the V gene TRBV5-1, with D tentatively TRBD2 (5 bases). The germline CDR1 and CDR2 sequences are SGHRS and YFSETQ. V was clipped by 0 bases and J by 0 bases, with 5 bases between them. The length of the CDR3 is 14 residues. The whole variable domain, remainder taken from reference TRBV5-1 and TRBJ2-3, is KAGVTQTPRYLIKTRGQQVTLSCSPISGHRSVSWYQQTPGQGLQFLFEYFSETQRNKGNFPGRFSGRQFSNSRSEMNVSTLELGDSALYLCASSLGTSTDTQYFGPGTRLTVL.

The V and J genes are TRBV7-5 and TRBJ1-1; the table calls TRBD1, which could not be checked here. TRBV7-5 corresponds to a pseudogene. The CDR3 length is 15 residues. CDR3 residues: CARTPGTVMNTEAFF. CDR3 bases: TGTGCCAGAACCCCCGGGACAGTAATGAACACTGAAGCTTTCTTT.

This clone appeared a single time. The V call is TRBV2, the J call TRBJ2-5; D perhaps matches TRBD1 (6 bases). Per the germline V gene, CDR1 is SNHLY and CDR2 is FYNNEI. With 4 bases removed from V and 0 bases from J, the gap between germline ends came to 15 bases. The CDR3 is 16 residues long. As DNA, the CDR3 is TGTGCCAGCAGTGTAAACGGAGGACAGTACCAAGAGACCCAGTACTTC. Protein: CASSVNGGQYQETQYF. The whole variable domain, filled in from reference TRBV2 and TRBJ2-5, reads EPEVTQTPSHQVTQMGQEVILRCVPISNHLYFYWYRQILGQKVEFLVSFYNNEISEKSEIFDDQFSVERPDGSNFTLKIRSTKLEDSAMYFCASSVNGGQYQETQYFGPGTRLLVL.

This sequence joins TRBV11-1 and TRBJ2-5; possibly TRBD2 for D (6 bases). Germline values: CDR1 SGHAT, CDR2 FQDESV (reference sequence). Deletions cut 0 bases from V and 5 bases from J, with 10 bases between. The CDR3 length is 14 residues. The CDR3 DNA follows: TGTGCCAGCAGCTTAGCGCCGGGGAGGGAGACCCAGTACTTC. This gives the protein CASSLAPGRETQYF.

This rearrangement joins TRBV7-6 to TRBJ1-6, with D tentatively TRBD1 (6 bases). The CDR3 runs to 15 residues. Trimming removed 8 bases from V and 10 bases from J, with 21 bases in between. Looked up from germline, CDR1 is SGHVS and CDR2 is FNYEAQ. CDR3 in amino acids: CASRGGPGVLSPLHF. CDR3 DNA: TGTGCCAGCCGGGGGGGGCCAGGGGTTCTATCACCCCTCCACTTT.

This chain links TRBV10-3 with TRBJ1-2; 9 bases are shared with TRBD1. The germline V gene encodes CDR1 ENHRY and CDR2 SYGVKD. V was clipped by 0 bases and J by 7 bases; unmatched bases: 6. The CDR3 has 15 residues. DNA of the CDR3: TGTGCCATCAGTGAGTCCCTGACAGGGGGATCTGGCTACACCTTC. It translates to CAISESLTGGSGYTF.

V and J are TRBV2 and TRBJ2-2; no firm D call. Trimming cost V 1 base and J 2 bases, with 8 bases left between them. This CDR3 region has 15 residues. CDR1 is SNHLY, CDR2 FYNNEI, per germline. The CDR3 coding sequence is TGTGCCAGCAGTGAAGTAAGCGCAAACACCGGGGAGCTGTTTTTT. Translated, it gives CASSEVSANTGELFF.